This TCR beta chain derives from a study of early T cells in non-severe SARS-CoV-2 infection. Study-wide background: Unsorted whole blood bulk RNA was sequenced, with unpaired chains.

The germline V gene encodes CDR1 SEHNR and CDR2 FQNEAQ (reference sequence). Trimming cost V 5 bases and J 2 bases; bases outside gene matches: 5. CDR3 length: 14 amino acids. Tagging with unique molecular identifiers was applied to individual cDNA molecules. MiXCR, applied by TCRdb to the 5' RACE reads, yields one record per CDR3 protein. The table shows 80,000 or so distinct CDR3 sequences, with around 6% occurring only once. This clonotype occurred a few times. The chain uses TRBV7-9 and TRBJ2-5; 7 bases align to TRBD1. The sample consisted of whole blood. This sequence originates from an adult who was a healthcare worker with PCR-confirmed SARS-CoV-2 infection or an uninfected control (not recorded which). The CDR3 DNA follows: TGTGCCAGCAGCCCGGACAGGCCACAAGAGACCCAGTACTTC. Translating it yields CASSPDRPQETQYF.